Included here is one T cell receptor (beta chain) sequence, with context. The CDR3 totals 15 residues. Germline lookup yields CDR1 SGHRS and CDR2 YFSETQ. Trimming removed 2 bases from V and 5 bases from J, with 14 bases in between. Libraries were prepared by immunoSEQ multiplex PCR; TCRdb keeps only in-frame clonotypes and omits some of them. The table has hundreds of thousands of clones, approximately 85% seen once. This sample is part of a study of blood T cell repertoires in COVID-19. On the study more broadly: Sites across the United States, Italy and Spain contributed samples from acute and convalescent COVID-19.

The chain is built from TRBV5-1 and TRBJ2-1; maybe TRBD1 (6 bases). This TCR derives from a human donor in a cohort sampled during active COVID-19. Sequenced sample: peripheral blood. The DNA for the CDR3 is TGCGCCAGCAGCTTAGGGACACCGCTAGACAATGAGCAGTTCTTC. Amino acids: CASSLGTPLDNEQFF.